This entry lists 31 T cell receptor beta chains sequenced from one sample in a study of blood T cell repertoires in COVID-19. The protocol was immunoSEQ multiplex PCR, while the TCRdb copy is restricted to in-frame clones and leaves out a portion. The data contain approximately 170,000 clones, 65% to 90% of them singletons. Sequencing was done on a sample of peripheral blood. The receptors come from a man in his forties or fifties with active or convalescent COVID-19.

This clone was observed a few times. The chain has TRBV23-1 and TRBJ2-2, with 9 bases matching TRBD2. Being an ORF, TRBV23-1 has a function that is uncertain. V lost 0 bases and J lost 4; bases outside the gene matches: 6. This CDR3 has 17 residues. The CDR3 DNA follows: TGCGCCAGCAGTCAATCACGTGCGGGAGGGTCCACCGGGGAGCTGTTTTTT. Translation gives CASSQSRAGGSTGELFF.

In its sample, this clone was seen once. V and J are TRBV3-1 (or the pseudogene TRBV3-2) and TRBJ1-1, with 8 bases matching TRBD1. The CDR3 contains 16 residues. Germline CDR1 and CDR2: LGHDT and YNNKEL (reference sequence). V shed 8 bases and J 2 bases; nucleotides not matched to a gene: 13. The CDR3 DNA reads TGTGCCAGCCAGCCACGCGCAGGGGGCCCAAACACTGAAGCTTTCTTT. As protein: CASQPRAGGPNTEAFF.

The CDR3 here is CASSPGGALRTRFNEKLFF. CDR3 in DNA: TGCGCCAGCAGCCCCGGCGGGGCACTCCGAACCCGCTTTAATGAAAAACTGTTTTTT. The chain is built from TRBV5-1 and TRBJ1-4, with a tentative D call TRBD1 (5 bases). Trimming pared 4 bases from V and 4 bases from J, leaving 26 bases between. CDR1 and CDR2 from the germline V gene are SGHRS and YFSETQ. The CDR3 has 19 residues.

In regard to this clone: At one end the junction does not follow the germline gene, possibly because of a read error. The chain uses TRBV19 and TRBJ2-3; D is uncertain. The CDR3 consists of 13 residues. Germline V gene data show CDR1 as LNHDA and CDR2 as SQIVND (reference sequence). Here the CDR3 DNA reads TGTGCCAGTAGTATTACCCCCACAGATACGCGGTATTTT. It is translated as CASSITPTDTRYF.

The chain couples TRBV5-1 to TRBJ1-4; D is perhaps TRBD1 (5 bases). Trimming cost V 0 bases and J 4 bases, with 7 bases left between them. From germline, CDR1 is SGHRS and CDR2 YFSETQ. The CDR3 spans 14 residues. The CDR3 nucleotides are TGCGCCAGCAGCTTGGGACAGTTTAATGAAAAACTGTTTTTT. Translating gives CASSLGQFNEKLFF.

This clone has a handful of counts. The gene calls are TRBV6-5 and TRBJ1-2; 9 bases agree with TRBD1. Germline V gene data show CDR1 as MNHEY and CDR2 as SVGAGI. With 2 bases clipped from V and 7 bases from J, the junction kept 5 bases outside the gene matches. The CDR3 is 14 residues long. CDR3 in amino acids: CASSYTGGASGYTF. CDR3 nucleotides: TGTGCCAGCAGTTACACAGGGGGCGCATCTGGCTACACCTTC.

This chain links TRBV2 with TRBJ1-1, with D possibly matching TRBD1 (6 bases). V dropped 2 bases and J dropped 4 bases, with 17 bases sitting between them. Germline lookup yields CDR1 SNHLY and CDR2 FYNNEI. The CDR3 has 16 residues. The CDR3 here is CASSEPGGALLTEAFF. The CDR3, as DNA: TGTGCCAGCAGTGAACCGGGGGGGGCGCTTCTCACTGAAGCTTTCTTT.

This clone was seen a few times. The V gene is TRBV30, the J gene TRBJ1-2; D not resolved. The CDR3 extends over 13 amino acids. Trimming cost V 0 bases and J 4 bases, with 9 bases left between them. Germline assignment: CDR1 GTSNPN and CDR2 SVGIG (reference sequence). The CDR3 coding sequence is TGTGCCTGGAGTGTACTTGGGCCCTATGGCTACACCTTC. Translating it yields CAWSVLGPYGYTF.

Comments on this clone: A junction boundary mismatches the germline segment, possibly from a read error. V gene TRBV11-2 combines with J gene TRBJ1-4, with TRBD1 as a possible D gene (5 bases). Germline V gene lookup returns CDR1 SGHAT and CDR2 FQNNGV. The CDR3 has 15 residues. The CDR3 is CASSLGTGLKEKLFF. Here the CDR3 DNA reads TGTGCCAGCAGTTTAGGTACAGGCCTAAAGGAAAAACTGTTTTTT. Variable domain in full (rest from reference TRBV11-2 and TRBJ1-4): EAGVAQSPRYKIIEKRQSVAFWCNPISGHATLYWYQQILGQGPKLLIQFQNNGVVDDSQLPKDRFSAERLKGVDSTLKIQPAKLEDSAVYLCASSLGTGLKEKLFFGSGTQLSVL.

The chain recombines TRBV4-1 with TRBJ2-1, with 9 bases aligning to TRBD2. CDR1 and CDR2 (germline): MGHRA, YSYEKL. This CDR3 is built from 17 residues. J lost 0 bases, V lost 4 bases, and 7 bases had no gene match. Written as DNA, the CDR3 is TGCGCCAGCAGCCGCTCCGGGCGGGGGGGCTCCTACAATGAGCAGTTCTTC. It translates to CASSRSGRGGSYNEQFF.

This sequence joins TRBV6-4 and TRBJ2-5, with 7 bases identical to TRBD2. Germline CDR1 and CDR2: MRHNA and SNTAGT. The CDR3 loop spans 15 amino acids. Unmatched junction bases numbered 3, after V lost 2 bases and J lost 0 bases. The CDR3 sequence: CASSDTAGDQETQYF. The CDR3, as DNA: TGTGCCAGCAGTGACACGGCGGGGGACCAAGAGACCCAGTACTTC.

This chain uses TRBV6-6 with TRBJ2-5, with a possible D match to TRBD2 (6 bases). Looked up from germline, CDR1 is MNHNY and CDR2 is SVGAGI (reference sequence). The CDR3 runs 15 residues. V lost 5 bases and J lost 1, with 14 bases in between. The CDR3 DNA is TGTGCCAGCAGTACTTGGGCGGGATTCCAAGAGACCCAGTACTTC. Protein sequence: CASSTWAGFQETQYF.

The rearrangement uses TRBV2 and TRBJ1-5; 7 nucleotides match TRBD1. V gave up 8 bases and J gave up 5 bases; unmatched junction bases: 12. Germline loops: CDR1 SNHLY, CDR2 FYNNEI. This CDR3 has 15 residues. Here the CDR3 DNA reads TGTGCCAGCGGTATCGGACAGGAGGGGCATCAGCCCCAGCATTTT. As protein: CASGIGQEGHQPQHF. The whole variable domain, filled in from reference TRBV2 and TRBJ1-5, reads EPEVTQTPSHQVTQMGQEVILRCVPISNHLYFYWYRQILGQKVEFLVSFYNNEISEKSEIFDDQFSVERPDGSNFTLKIRSTKLEDSAMYFCASGIGQEGHQPQHFGDGTRLSIL.

V and J are TRBV6-5 and TRBJ1-5, with D maybe TRBD1 (6 bases). This CDR3 has 15 residues. Per germline, CDR1 MNHEY and CDR2 SVGAGI. V was trimmed by 6 bases and J by 2 bases, leaving 14 bases between them. The CDR3 DNA is TGTGCCAGCAGGGGGGCCCTGGGCGGCAATCAGCCCCAGCATTTT. Amino acid sequence: CASRGALGGNQPQHF.

This chain connects TRBV6-1 to TRBJ2-7; D gene ambiguous. Germline lookup yields CDR1 MNHNS and CDR2 SASEGT. The CDR3 has 14 amino acids. The V end was cut by 3 bases, the J end by 0 bases, with 9 bases between. The CDR3 bases are TGTGCCAGCAGTGACCCCAGGATCTCCTACGAGCAGTACTTC. It translates to CASSDPRISYEQYF.

This clone came up many times. The DNA of the CDR3 is TGTGCCAGCAGCCAGCGACTAGCGGGGGGGCTAGAGACCCAGTACTTC. Amino acids: CASSQRLAGGLETQYF. The J gene is TRBJ2-5, the V gene TRBV3-1 (or the pseudogene TRBV3-2); 14 bases are shared with TRBD2. Germline V lookup: CDR1 LGHDT, CDR2 YNNKEL (reference sequence). J was trimmed by 4 bases and V by 3 bases; bases with no gene match: 4. The CDR3 loop spans 16 amino acids.

The rearrangement joins TRBV20-1 to TRBJ2-1, with unresolved D. V was pared by 5 bases and J by 4 bases, with 3 bases between. Germline V gene data show CDR1 as DFQATT and CDR2 as SNEGSKA (reference sequence). This CDR3 is built from 10 residues. The CDR3: CSAPYNEQFF. CDR3 DNA: TGCAGTGCTCCGTACAATGAGCAGTTCTTC.

The chain recombines TRBV7-3 with TRBJ2-5; TRBD2 is a possible D gene (8 bases). The CDR3 is made up of 17 amino acids. Germline V CDR1 and CDR2: SGHTA, FQGTGA. V lost 5 bases to trimming and J lost 5 bases, with 24 bases between them. CDR3 nucleotide sequence: TGTGCCAGCAGCCCCCAGGGGGGAGCGGGAGCTGGTGAGACCCAGTACTTC. Translated: CASSPQGGAGAGETQYF.

V is TRBV7-2 and J is TRBJ2-5; a possible D gene is TRBD1 (6 bases). V lost 3 bases, J lost 4 bases, and 15 bases lay in between. The germline V gene has CDR1 SGHTA and CDR2 FQGNSA. The CDR3 contains 15 residues. The DNA for the CDR3 is TGTGCCAGCAGCTTTGGGCAGGGGAAAGGAGAGACCCAGTACTTC. This encodes CASSFGQGKGETQYF.

The V and J genes are TRBV7-6 and TRBJ2-3, with D hard to call. V was shortened by 4 bases and J by 5 bases, with 7 bases between the two germline ends. The CDR3 spans 12 residues. CDR1 and CDR2 from the germline V gene are SGHVS and FNYEAQ. CDR3 residues: CASSSLEDTQYF. CDR3 DNA: TGTGCCAGCAGCTCCCTAGAAGATACGCAGTATTTT.

The CDR3 coding sequence is TGTGCCAGCAGGGGCCAGGGATCCTATAGCAATCAGCCCCAGCATTTT. It yields the protein CASRGQGSYSNQPQHF. V usage is TRBV2 and J usage is TRBJ1-5, with D possibly matching TRBD1 (5 bases). This CDR3 comprises 16 residues. Trimming removed 6 bases at V and 0 bases at J, with 15 bases between. The germline V gene encodes CDR1 SNHLY and CDR2 FYNNEI.

The rearrangement joins TRBV24-1 to TRBJ1-2, with D maybe TRBD1 (6 bases). The CDR3 runs 14 residues. Germline V gene sequence: CDR1 KGHDR, CDR2 SFDVKD. Trimming removed 4 bases from V and 4 bases from J, with 12 bases in between. Here the CDR3 DNA reads TGTGCCACCAGTGACACCAGGACAGTCTATGGCTACACCTTC. Its translation: CATSDTRTVYGYTF.

Only a few counts were recorded for this clone. The rearrangement uses TRBV4-1 and TRBJ2-1; the D gene is possibly TRBD1 (5 bases). Between the trimmed V and J ends, which lost 4 bases and 4 bases, there was a span of 14 bases. This CDR3 is 15 amino acids long. Looked up from germline, CDR1 is MGHRA and CDR2 is YSYEKL. The CDR3 protein is CASSLIGDSYNEQFF. The CDR3 bases are TGCGCCAGCAGCCTAATAGGAGACAGTTACAATGAGCAGTTCTTC.

The chain links TRBV10-3 to TRBJ2-7, with 9 bases fitting TRBD2. The CDR3 consists of 15 residues. CDR1 is ENHRY and CDR2 is SYGVKD in the germline V gene. With 3 bases clipped from V and 6 bases from J, the junction kept 9 bases outside the gene matches. The CDR3 protein is CAISDTAGGRVEQYF. In nucleotides, the CDR3 is TGTGCCATCAGTGATACGGCGGGAGGGAGGGTCGAGCAGTACTTC.

CDR3: CAWSVSFSGNTIYF. CDR3 DNA sequence: TGTGCCTGGAGTGTTAGTTTTTCTGGAAACACCATATATTTT. The V gene is TRBV30, the J gene TRBJ1-3; no clear D gene. This CDR3 contains 14 residues. V was cut by 0 bases and J by 1 base, with 7 bases left in between. Germline V gives CDR1 GTSNPN, CDR2 SVGIG (reference sequence). Looking up the rest from reference TRBV30 and TRBJ1-3 gives the full variable domain: SQTIHQWPATLVQPVGSPLSLECTVEGTSNPNLYWYRQAAGRGLQLLFYSVGIGQISSEVPQNLSASRPQDRQFILSSKKLLLSDSGFYLCAWSVSFSGNTIYFGEGSWLTVV.

The V call is TRBV24-1, the J call TRBJ2-1, with 8 bases matching TRBD2. With 7 bases clipped from V and 8 bases from J, the junction kept 9 bases outside the gene matches. This CDR3 has 14 amino acids. Germline CDR1 reads KGHDR; CDR2 reads SFDVKD. The CDR3 region has the DNA TGTGCCACCAGGGGCAGCGGGAGCATCTATGAGCAGTTCTTC. Protein product: CATRGSGSIYEQFF.

The V call is TRBV9, the J call TRBJ2-2, with unresolved D. The CDR3 is made up of 14 amino acids. Looked up from germline, CDR1 is SGDLS and CDR2 is YYNGEE. The germline V and J ends were trimmed by 0 bases and 4 bases, with 7 bases remaining between them. CDR3 amino acids: CASSVDWATGELFF. The CDR3, as DNA: TGTGCCAGCAGCGTAGATTGGGCCACCGGGGAGCTGTTTTTT.

The rearrangement links TRBV7-9 to TRBJ2-1, with 15 bases fitting TRBD2. V gave up 5 bases and J gave up 8 bases; unmatched junction bases: 4. CDR3 length equals 15 residues. CDR1 and CDR2 from the germline V gene are SEHNR and FQNEAQ (reference sequence). The CDR3 region is CASSPGLAGGYEQFF. In nucleotides, the CDR3 is TGTGCCAGCAGCCCGGGACTAGCGGGAGGTTATGAGCAGTTCTTC.

This clone has a single count. The rearrangement links TRBV7-2 to TRBJ1-6; 9 bases align to TRBD1. The CDR3 runs 14 residues. V was clipped by 5 bases and J by 10 bases; unmatched bases: 6. Germline loops: CDR1 SGHTA, CDR2 FQGNSA. For the CDR3, the DNA is TGTGCCAGCAGCCCTACAGGGGGCCAGTCACCCCTCCACTTT. The encoded protein is CASSPTGGQSPLHF.

The chain couples TRBV30 to TRBJ2-5, with 11 bases identical to TRBD1. The CDR3 is 14 amino acids. Germline trimming cut 5 bases from V and 4 bases from J; bases unmatched to any gene: 6. The germline CDR1 and CDR2 sequences are GTSNPN and SVGIG (reference sequence). The CDR3 nucleotides read TGTGCCTGGGGGGGGACAGGGGGTTTAGAGACCCAGTACTTC. Its translation is CAWGGTGGLETQYF.

The chain combines TRBV6-2 or TRBV6-3 with TRBJ2-3; 8 nucleotides agree with TRBD2. In germline, CDR1 is MNHEY, CDR2 SVGEGT. After removal of 4 bases from V and 8 bases from J, the junction contained 8 bases not matched to a gene. This CDR3 has 14 amino acids. CDR3: CASSFGGASFTQYF. CDR3 sequence (DNA): TGTGCCAGCAGTTTCGGGGGGGCCAGTTTTACGCAGTATTTT.